This T cell receptor beta chain came from a study of T cells in Graves' hyperthyroidism and ophthalmopathy. Researchers took RNA transcripts and amplified the TCR beta CDR3 regions from them. An initial round of RT-PCR targeting the TCR CDR3 relied on the HTBI primer set. TCRdb called the multiplex PCR reads again in MiXCR, with one record for every CDR3 protein. Among approximately 430,000 distinct CDR3 sequences, 15% to 18% were seen once, and the ten largest hold 11% to 15%. This clonotype came up many times. As yet, its antigen is unknown. Looked up from germline, CDR1 is MDHEN and CDR2 is SYDVKM. The CDR3 loop spans 16 amino acids. V gave up 6 bases and J gave up 1 base, with 16 bases separating them. General study points: Ophthalmopathy could be told apart from stable hyperthyroidism with a 13 V-J model.

Input material: blood. This chain joins TRBV28 and TRBJ2-1; D might be TRBD2 (6 bases). The clonotype was recovered from a woman younger than 35 with Graves' hyperthyroidism. The CDR3 DNA is TGTGCCAGCAGCACCGCTTTCGGGGGTTCCTACAATGAGCAGTTCTTC. It codes for CASSTAFGGSYNEQFF.